Below are 13 T cell receptor beta chains sequenced from a single sample in a study of molecular identifiers for immune sequencing clone quantification. From the PCR reads, TCRdb called clonotypes with MiXCR, one entry per CDR3 protein. The profile shows around 480,000 distinct CDR3 sequences, about 22% of them singletons. The sequencing input was naive CD8+ T cells from blood, with Jurkat cell RNA spiked in. Subset noted: FACS-sorted CD8+CD4-CCR7+CD45RA+ naive T cells. These receptor sequences come from a human donor in good health. Some libraries in this study had Jurkat cell RNA spiked in.

The chain has TRBV27 and TRBJ1-5, with 8 bases that match TRBD1. J was trimmed by 1 base and V by 8 bases; bases with no gene match: 4. The CDR3 is 14 residues long. Germline CDR1 MNHEY, CDR2 SMNVEV (reference sequence). CDR3: CASAGGMSNQPQHF. The CDR3 region has the DNA TGTGCCAGCGCAGGGGGCATGAGCAATCAGCCCCAGCATTTT.

V is TRBV19 and J is TRBJ2-2, with TRBD2 as a possible D gene (6 bases). The CDR3 sequence is 13 residues long. Looked up from germline, CDR1 is LNHDA and CDR2 is SQIVND (reference sequence). Trimming took off 10 bases at V and 1 base at J, with 10 bases between the two ends. The DNA of the CDR3 is TGTGCCACCATGGAGGGGAACACCGGGGAGCTGTTTTTT. It yields the protein CATMEGNTGELFF.

The J gene is TRBJ2-7, the V gene TRBV7-9; D is undetermined. CDR1 is SEHNR, CDR2 FQNEAQ, per germline (reference sequence). The V and J ends lost 5 bases and 7 bases respectively, with 12 bases between them. CDR3 length: 12 residues. CDR3 amino acids: CASSTVGLEQYF. CDR3 sequence (DNA): TGTGCCAGCAGCACAGTCGGGTTAGAGCAGTACTTC.

This clonotype has ten or more counts. This chain connects TRBV9 to TRBJ2-7, with 9 bases that match TRBD2. CDR3 size: 14 residues. Per the germline V gene, CDR1 is SGDLS and CDR2 is YYNGEE. The V and J ends lost 0 bases and 6 bases, in that order; junction bases with no gene match: 4. The CDR3 sequence is CASSVGLAVREQYF. DNA for the CDR3: TGTGCCAGCAGCGTAGGACTAGCGGTGCGCGAGCAGTACTTC.

As for this clonotype: A junction boundary mismatches the germline segment, possibly from a read error. The chain employs TRBV2 and TRBJ2-7; D remains unclear. CDR3 size: 14 residues. Germline V gene data show CDR1 as SNHLY and CDR2 as FYNNEI. CDR3 bases: TGTGCCGGCAGTCCCACGTGGAGCTCCTACGAGCAGTACTTC. Translating gives CAGSPTWSSYEQYF. Based on the CDR3 plus reference TRBV2 and TRBJ2-7, the full variable domain is EPEVTQTPSHQVTQMGQEVILRCVPISNHLYFYWYRQILGQKVEFLVSFYNNEISEKSEIFDDQFSVERPDGSNFTLKIRSTKLEDSAMYFCAGSPTWSSYEQYFGPGTRLTVT.

Details on this clonotype: A read error may account for a junction end that differs from germline. This chain uses TRBV24-1 with TRBJ2-2; TRBD1 or TRBD2 may be the D gene (5 bases each). This CDR3 comprises 16 residues. Looked up from germline, CDR1 is KGHDR and CDR2 is SFDVKD. The CDR3 sequence: CVTRDHYKSPTGELFF. CDR3 DNA: TGTGTCACCAGGGACCACTACAAATCACCCACCGGGGAGCTGTTTTTT.

This clonotype was seen at least ten times. The V and J genes are TRBV29-1 and TRBJ2-7; 9 bases match TRBD2. CDR1 and CDR2 from the germline V gene are SQVTM and ANQGSEA. Trimming at V came to 5 bases and at J to 7 bases, leaving 12 bases not matched to a gene. The CDR3 spans 14 residues. The CDR3 nucleotides are TGCAGCGTTAGAGGTGGCGGGAGGGCGGGAGAGCAGTACTTC. Amino acids: CSVRGGGRAGEQYF.

In its sample, this clonotype was seen many times. The chain combines TRBV6-5 with TRBJ1-2, with unresolved D. V lost 5 bases and J lost 0, with 19 bases in between. Germline loops: CDR1 MNHEY, CDR2 SVGAGI. The CDR3 runs 17 residues. CDR3 in amino acids: CASSPDQSLSANYGYTF. CDR3 sequence (DNA): TGTGCCAGCAGTCCGGACCAGTCACTAAGCGCTAACTATGGCTACACCTTC.

The chain uses TRBV4-1 and TRBJ2-7; 7 bases agree with TRBD1. The CDR3 runs 16 residues. The germline gives CDR1 MGHRA, CDR2 YSYEKL. V lost 1 base to trimming and J lost 3 bases; unmatched junction nucleotides: 9. The CDR3 reads CASSQALGTVIYEQYF. The DNA for the CDR3 is TGCGCCAGCAGCCAAGCCTTAGGGACAGTTATCTACGAGCAGTACTTC.

A few counts support this clonotype. The chain has TRBV11-2 and TRBJ2-2, with D possibly being TRBD1 or TRBD2 (6 bases each). Per the germline V gene, CDR1 is SGHAT and CDR2 is FQNNGV. The CDR3 is made up of 17 amino acids. V gave up 0 bases and J gave up 1 base, with 12 bases separating them. The CDR3 protein is CASSLDGGLLNTGELFF. DNA for the CDR3: TGTGCCAGCAGCTTAGATGGGGGGCTCTTGAACACCGGGGAGCTGTTTTTT.

This clonotype was found a few times. This rearrangement joins TRBV27 to TRBJ1-1; tentatively, D is TRBD1 (5 bases). V lost 7 bases, J lost 4 bases, and 13 bases lay in between. This CDR3 contains 13 residues. In germline, CDR1 is MNHEY, CDR2 SMNVEV (reference sequence). CDR3 sequence: CASKVPGFTEAFF. CDR3 nucleotides: TGTGCCAGCAAAGTCCCAGGGTTCACTGAAGCTTTCTTT.

This sequence joins TRBV21-1 and TRBJ1-1. TRBV21-1 is listed as a pseudogene. This CDR3 has 16 amino acids. For the CDR3, the DNA is TGTGCCAGCAGCGACACCGAGCCTCACAGGAACACTGAAGCTTTCTTT. This encodes CASSDTEPHRNTEAFF.

The chain joins TRBV7-9 to TRBJ1-6; possible D gene TRBD1, 5 bases. Germline lookup yields CDR1 SEHNR and CDR2 FQNEAQ (reference sequence). The CDR3 extends over 16 amino acids. The V and J ends lost 6 bases and 13 bases respectively, with 25 bases between them. The CDR3 is CASSLGGTGNNPPLHF. The CDR3 bases are TGTGCCAGCAGTCTCGGCGGGACCGGTAATAATCCCCCCCTCCACTTT.